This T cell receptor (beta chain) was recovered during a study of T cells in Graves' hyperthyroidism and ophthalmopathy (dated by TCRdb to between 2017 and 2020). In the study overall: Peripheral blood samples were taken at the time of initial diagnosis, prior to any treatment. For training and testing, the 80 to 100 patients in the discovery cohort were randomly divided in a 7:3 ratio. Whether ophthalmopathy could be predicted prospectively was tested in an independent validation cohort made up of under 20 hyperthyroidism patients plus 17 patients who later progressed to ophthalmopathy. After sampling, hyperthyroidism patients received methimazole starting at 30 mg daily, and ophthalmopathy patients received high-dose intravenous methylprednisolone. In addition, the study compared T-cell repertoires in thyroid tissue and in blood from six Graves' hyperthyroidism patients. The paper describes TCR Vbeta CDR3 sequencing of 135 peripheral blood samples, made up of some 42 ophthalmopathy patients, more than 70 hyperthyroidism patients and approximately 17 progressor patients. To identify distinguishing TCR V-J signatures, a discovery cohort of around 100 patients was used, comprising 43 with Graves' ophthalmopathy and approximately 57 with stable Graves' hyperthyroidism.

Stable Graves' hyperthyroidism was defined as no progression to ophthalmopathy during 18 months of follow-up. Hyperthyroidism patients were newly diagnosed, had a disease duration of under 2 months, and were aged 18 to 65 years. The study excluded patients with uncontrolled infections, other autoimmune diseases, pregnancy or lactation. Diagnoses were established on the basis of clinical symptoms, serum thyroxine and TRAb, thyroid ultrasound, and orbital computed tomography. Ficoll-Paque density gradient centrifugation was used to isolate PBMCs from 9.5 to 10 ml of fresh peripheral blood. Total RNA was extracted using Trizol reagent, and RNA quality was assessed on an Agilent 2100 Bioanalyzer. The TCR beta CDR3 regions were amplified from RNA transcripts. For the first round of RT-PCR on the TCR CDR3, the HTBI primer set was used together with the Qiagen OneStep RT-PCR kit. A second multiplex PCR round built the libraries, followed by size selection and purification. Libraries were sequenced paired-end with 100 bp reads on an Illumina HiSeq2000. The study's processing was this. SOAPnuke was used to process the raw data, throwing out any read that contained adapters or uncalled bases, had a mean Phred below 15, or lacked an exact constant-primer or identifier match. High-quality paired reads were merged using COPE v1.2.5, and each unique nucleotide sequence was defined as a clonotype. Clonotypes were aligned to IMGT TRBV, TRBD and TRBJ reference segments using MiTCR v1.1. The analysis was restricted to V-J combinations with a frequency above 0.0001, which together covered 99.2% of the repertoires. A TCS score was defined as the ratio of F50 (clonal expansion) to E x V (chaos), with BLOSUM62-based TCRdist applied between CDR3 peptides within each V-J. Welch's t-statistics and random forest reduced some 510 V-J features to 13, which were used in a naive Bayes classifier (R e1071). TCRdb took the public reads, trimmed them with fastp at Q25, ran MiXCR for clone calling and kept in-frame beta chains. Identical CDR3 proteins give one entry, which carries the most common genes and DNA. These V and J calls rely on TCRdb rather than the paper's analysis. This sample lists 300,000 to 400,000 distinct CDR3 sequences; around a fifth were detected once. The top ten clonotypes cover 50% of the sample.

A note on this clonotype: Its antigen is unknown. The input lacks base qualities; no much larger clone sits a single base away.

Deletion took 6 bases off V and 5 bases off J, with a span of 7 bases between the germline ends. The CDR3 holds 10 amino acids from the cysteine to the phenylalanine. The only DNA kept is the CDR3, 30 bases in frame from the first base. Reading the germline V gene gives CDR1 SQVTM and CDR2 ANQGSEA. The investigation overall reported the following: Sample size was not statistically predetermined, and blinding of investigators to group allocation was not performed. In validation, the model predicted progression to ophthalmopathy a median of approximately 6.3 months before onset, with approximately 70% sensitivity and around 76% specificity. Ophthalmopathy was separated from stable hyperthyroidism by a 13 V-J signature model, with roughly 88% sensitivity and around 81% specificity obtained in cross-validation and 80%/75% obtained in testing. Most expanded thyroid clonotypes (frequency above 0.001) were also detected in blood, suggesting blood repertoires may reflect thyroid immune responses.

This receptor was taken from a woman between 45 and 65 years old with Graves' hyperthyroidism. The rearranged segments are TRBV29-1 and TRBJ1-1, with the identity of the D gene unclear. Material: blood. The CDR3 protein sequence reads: CSVRVTEAFF. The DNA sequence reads TGCAGCGTCCGGGTTACTGAAGCTTTCTTT.